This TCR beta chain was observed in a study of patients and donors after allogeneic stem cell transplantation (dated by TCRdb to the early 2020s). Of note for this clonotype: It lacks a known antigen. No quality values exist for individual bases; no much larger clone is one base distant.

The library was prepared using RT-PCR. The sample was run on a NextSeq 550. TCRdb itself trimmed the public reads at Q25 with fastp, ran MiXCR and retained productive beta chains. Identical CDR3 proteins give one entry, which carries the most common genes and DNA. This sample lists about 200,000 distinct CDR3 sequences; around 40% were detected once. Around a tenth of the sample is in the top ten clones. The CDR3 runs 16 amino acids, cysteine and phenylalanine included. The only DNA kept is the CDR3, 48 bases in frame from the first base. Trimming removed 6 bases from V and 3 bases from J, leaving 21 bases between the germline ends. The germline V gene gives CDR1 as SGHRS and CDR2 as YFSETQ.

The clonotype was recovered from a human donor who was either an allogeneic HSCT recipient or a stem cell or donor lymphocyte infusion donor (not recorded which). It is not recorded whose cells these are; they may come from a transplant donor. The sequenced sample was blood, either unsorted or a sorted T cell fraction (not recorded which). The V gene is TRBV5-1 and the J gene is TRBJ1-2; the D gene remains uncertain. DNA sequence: TGCGCCAGCAAGTTAGGCTACACCTCGACCCACTATGGCTACACCTTC. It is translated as CASKLGYTSTHYGYTF.